A selection of T cell receptor beta chains follows, all from one sample in a study of OX40 agonist ivuxolimab in advanced cancers. Sequencing was performed with immunoSEQ multiplex PCR; in TCRdb, only in-frame clones are kept and a portion is missing. There are 53,000 or so clones in the sample; over 65% occur only once, and around 2% lies in the top ten. This sample comprised CD4+ or CD8+ T cells sorted from blood, obtained in a trial of the OX40 agonist ivuxolimab. The receptors stem from an adult with an advanced solid tumor such as melanoma, head and neck, liver or kidney cancer. Both conserved end residues are part of each CDR3. The D gene is left open where the match is weak. Clone size is stated in some rows and not others, as once, few, many or a class when expanded.

j_call | v_call | clone_size | d_call | cdr3_nt | cdr3_aa
TRBJ2-2 | TRBV19 | few | TRBD2 | TGTGCCAGTAGCCTACTAGCGGGAAACACCGGGGAGCTGTTTTTT | CASSLLAGNTGELFF
TRBJ2-3 | TRBV11-2 | - | - | TGTGCCAGCAGCCGTGGTGAGTTTGCTTTCACAGATACGCAGTATTTT | CASSRGEFAFTDTQYF
TRBJ1-1 | TRBV29-1 | - | - | TGCAGCGTTGAGCGGACAGCGAACACTGAAGCTTTCTTT | CSVERTANTEAFF
TRBJ2-3 | TRBV7-8 | few | TRBD2 | TGTGCCAGCAGCTTGGGCGGGAGGGCCACAGATACGCAGTATTTT | CASSLGGRATDTQYF
TRBJ1-4 | TRBV6-1 | - | - | TGTGCCAGCAGTGAAGCGGGAGCAGGAAATGAAAAACTGTTTTTT | CASSEAGAGNEKLFF
TRBJ2-7 | TRBV9 | - | - | TGTGCCAGCAGCGTAGGGGGGGAAAACGGCCACTACGAGCAGTACTTC | CASSVGGENGHYEQYF
TRBJ1-1 | TRBV9 | - | - | TGTGCCAGCAGCCCCCGGACGGCAAATATGAACACTGAAGCTTTCTTT | CASSPRTANMNTEAFF
TRBJ2-3 | TRBV7-6 | - | - | TGTGCCAGCAGCTTAGTCGGGAGAGGGGGTTTTGCAGATACGCAGTATTTT | CASSLVGRGGFADTQYF
TRBJ2-7 | TRBV5-6 | - | TRBD2 | TGTGCCAGCAGCTGGCTCACTAGCGGAGCTTCGGGGTACGAGCAGTACTTC | CASSWLTSGASGYEQYF
TRBJ1-2 | TRBV6-6 | - | TRBD1 | TGTGCCAGCAGTTTACAGGGGACTAACTATGGCTACACCTTC | CASSLQGTNYGYTF
TRBJ1-2 | TRBV28 | - | - | TGTGCCAGCAGTTTAAGTCAAGTAAATGGCTACACCTTC | CASSLSQVNGYTF
TRBJ1-3 | TRBV30 | few | - | TGTGCCTGGAGTGTATCGGGGGACACCATATATTTT | CAWSVSGDTIYF
TRBJ2-1 | TRBV25-1 | once | - | TGTGCCAGCAGTGAATATGGCCCCGGTGGCTACAATGAGCAGTTCTTC | CASSEYGPGGYNEQFF
TRBJ2-2 | TRBV10-2 | - | - | TGCGCCAGCCGAGTGGAGGTCACCGGGGAGCTGTTTTTT | CASRVEVTGELFF
TRBJ2-1 | TRBV6-1 | - | - | TGTGCCAGCAGACTAGTTCTCGAGCAGTTCTTC | CASRLVLEQFF
TRBJ2-3 | TRBV2 | - | TRBD1 | TGTGCCGGACAGGAGACCCGGGGAGATACGCAGTATTTT | CAGQETRGDTQYF
TRBJ2-7 | TRBV7-9 | - | TRBD1 | TGTGCCAGCAGCTCCGACAGGGTCCCCTACGAGCAGTACTTC | CASSSDRVPYEQYF
TRBJ2-1 | TRBV25-1 | once | TRBD2 | TGTGCCAGCAGTGCTACTAGCGGGAGATGGTACAATGAGCAGTTCTTC | CASSATSGRWYNEQFF
TRBJ1-2 | TRBV19 | - | - | TGTGCCAGTAGCACCGGATTTGGCTACACCTTC | CASSTGFGYTF
TRBJ1-2 | TRBV7-9 | few | TRBD1 | TGTGCCAGCAGCTTATCCAGGGGGCGCTATGGCTACACCTTC | CASSLSRGRYGYTF
TRBJ1-2 | TRBV19 | - | - | TGTGCCGTACGAACCGGGGGCTCCTTTGGCTACACCTTC | CAVRTGGSFGYTF
TRBJ2-7 | TRBV7-6 | once | TRBD1 | TGTGCCAGCAGCGATAGACAGGGTAGAGGCTCCTACGAGCAGTACTTC | CASSDRQGRGSYEQYF
TRBJ2-3 | TRBV27 | - | - | TGTGCCAGCAGTTCCGCCGCCTCTAGCACAGATACGCAGTATTTT | CASSSAASSTDTQYF
TRBJ2-1 | TRBV5-1 | once | TRBD2 | TGCGCCAGCAGCTTGGAGCCGGGACTAGCGGCCGCCTGGGGGTTCTTC | CASSLEPGLAAAWGFF
TRBJ2-1 | TRBV5-1 | - | TRBD2 | TGCGCCAGCAACCCCCTGGGTGGACCCGGGACTAGCGTCTATGAGCAGTTCTTC | CASNPLGGPGTSVYEQFF
TRBJ2-1 | TRBV2 | - | - | TGTGCCAGCAGTGGTCAACGGGGCATTTACAATGAGCAGTTCTTC | CASSGQRGIYNEQFF
TRBJ2-1 | TRBV18 | - | - | TGTGCCAGCTCACCACCGGTTAATGAGCAGTTCTTC | CASSPPVNEQFF
TRBJ1-4 | TRBV28 | few | - | TGTGCCGGCCGAGGAGGGGGAAATGAAAAACTGTTTTTT | CAGRGGGNEKLFF
TRBJ1-1 | TRBV29-1 | - | - | TGCAGCGTTGGGAGGGGCACTGAAGCTTTCTTT | CSVGRGTEAFF
TRBJ1-1 | TRBV28 | medium-sized | - | TGTGCCAGTTTAACGGCCGGGAGGGACACTGAAGCTTTCTTT | CASLTAGRDTEAFF
TRBJ1-2 | TRBV29-1 | - | - | TGCAGCGTTTTTTGGGCAGGGGAGGGACCGAATGGCTACACCTTC | CSVFWAGEGPNGYTF
TRBJ2-1 | TRBV6-1 | - | - | TGTGCCAGCAGTGCCGGGAGAAACAATGAGCAGTTCTTC | CASSAGRNNEQFF
TRBJ2-1 | TRBV27 | - | - | TGTGCCAGCAGTTTTCTGTCTAGCACCGATGAGCAGTTCTTC | CASSFLSSTDEQFF
TRBJ1-1 | TRBV6-1 | - | - | TGTGCCAGCGGGGGAGGGAGCACTGAAGCTTTCTTT | CASGGGSTEAFF
TRBJ2-1 | TRBV7-8 | - | - | TGTGCCAGCAGCCTCAGGAGGGTGAGGGCCATCGATGAGCAGTTCTTC | CASSLRRVRAIDEQFF
TRBJ2-6 | TRBV28 | - | - | TGTGCCAGCAGTTCCCCAGGTGGGACCGCGACCAACGTCCTGACTTTC | CASSSPGGTATNVLTF